The rows below give T cell receptor beta chains drawn from one sample of a study of T-cell reconstitution after alpha-beta-depleted transplantation in children. MiXCR, applied by TCRdb to the PCR reads, yields one record per CDR3 protein. The data contain about 540,000 distinct CDR3 sequences, 15% to 20% of them seen just once; the ten biggest clones take up 2.5% to 3.5%. Sequencing was performed on PBMCs from the stem cell graft donor, taken from the stem cell graft. The receptor set was obtained from a human donor who donated a stem cell graft to a child with acute lymphoblastic leukemia. CDR3s leave out the opening cysteine and the closing phenylalanine or tryptophan. Fields, in order: V gene, J gene, clone size, CDR3 protein. Only part of the rows carry a size: once, few, many, or a class if the clone is expanded.

>TRBV27|TRBJ2-7|few
ASSLAGTGHYEQY
>TRBV7-8|TRBJ1-4|-
ASSLGPLNEKLF
>TRBV5-1|TRBJ2-7|-
ASSLGWQQDEQY
>TRBV29-1|TRBJ2-3|-
SVGGISVSDTQY
>TRBV10-3|TRBJ2-3|few
AISELGGRTDTQY
>TRBV7-2|TRBJ1-5|-
ASSLVSYSNQPQH
>TRBV4-2|TRBJ1-3|few
ASSQEAPSRGNTIY
>TRBV20-1|TRBJ1-5|-
SARRTNQPQH
>TRBV6-4|TRBJ2-1|-
ASRAEGSYNEQF
>TRBV5-1|TRBJ1-1|-
ASSLGLGQGYTEAF
>TRBV6-2/TRBV6-3|TRBJ2-7|-
ASSSGDSGYEQY
>TRBV7-8|TRBJ2-2|-
ASTVSGRTGELF
>TRBV20-1|TRBJ2-1|-
SARGLSSYNEQF
>TRBV28|TRBJ1-5|-
ASASGQSLNQPQH
>TRBV12-3/TRBV12-4|TRBJ2-1|-
ASSPPANEQF
>TRBV27|TRBJ2-7|-
ASSLWAGVVGEQY
>TRBV20-1|TRBJ2-4|few
SAVRQNIQY
>TRBV13|TRBJ2-1|few
ASSNTGTGFGNEQF
>TRBV6-1|TRBJ2-7|few
ASSETQGGEQY
>TRBV20-1|TRBJ2-7|many
SARDGDTTTQQY
>TRBV20-1|TRBJ2-1|-
SAEARIPNEQF
>TRBV24-1|TRBJ2-2|-
ATSDLRETGLDTGELF
>TRBV3-1|TRBJ2-5|many
ASSLSFAEGAQY
>TRBV4-1|TRBJ1-1|-
ASSQWTGPNTEAF
>TRBV7-7|TRBJ2-1|-
ASSLGATSYNEQF
>TRBV18|TRBJ2-7|many
ASSPGDEQY
>TRBV5-6|TRBJ2-4|-
ASSLGVTGSKNIQY
>TRBV3-1|TRBJ2-1|-
ASSLAGLAERNEQF
>TRBV5-1|TRBJ2-2|-
ASSLGGIWRINENTGELF
>TRBV6-5|TRBJ2-1|many
ASSRIATGNEQF
>TRBV6-1|TRBJ1-4|few
ASSNRGSANEKLF
>TRBV7-9|TRBJ1-6|-
ASSFREGSPLH
>TRBV6-1|TRBJ2-7|-
ASGKPQTGGEQY
>TRBV10-2|TRBJ2-3|-
ASLVGLQATDTQY
>TRBV20-1|TRBJ2-7|-
SARGTSAYYEQY
>TRBV12-3/TRBV12-4|TRBJ2-1|few
ASSIGDQF
>TRBV12-3/TRBV12-4|TRBJ2-5|-
ASRGLDWKETQY
>TRBV19|TRBJ2-1|-
ASSFTGIAYNEQF
>TRBV5-1|TRBJ2-3|many
ASSPLAGLTDTQY
>TRBV12-3/TRBV12-4|TRBJ2-7|-
ASSDMVGKDEQY
>TRBV11-2|TRBJ1-5|-
ASSLDLGHPPQPQH
>TRBV12-3/TRBV12-4|TRBJ1-1|few
ASSFPLGGPLNTEAF
>TRBV20-1|TRBJ2-7|few
SAMSGVSYEQY
>TRBV23-1|TRBJ2-7|-
ASSQSPTWRAYEQY
>TRBV21-1|TRBJ2-7|few
ASSRARDRGFHEQY
>TRBV7-8|TRBJ1-5|few
ASSSGYQPQH
>TRBV5-1|TRBJ2-1|few
ASSLRTTSYNEQF
>TRBV5-1|TRBJ2-5|-
ASSLSRRESRQETQY
>TRBV5-1|TRBJ1-3|few
ASGSGQGNTIY
>TRBV15|TRBJ2-1|-
ATSSLAGGYDEQF
>TRBV20-1|TRBJ2-2|few
SAKKARTNTGELF
>TRBV4-2|TRBJ2-3|many
ASSQDERVSVTLAQITDTQY